The 4 T cell receptor beta chains reported below all come from one sample, sequenced in a study of blood T cell repertoires in COVID-19. Clones were sequenced by immunoSEQ multiplex PCR, and TCRdb holds only the in-frame ones, with some missing. This sample has around 80,000 clones; over 65% occur once, and the top ten carry over 5.5%. Sequencing was carried out using peripheral blood. These receptors all stem from a man in his forties or fifties with active or convalescent COVID-19.

The J gene is TRBJ1-5, the V gene TRBV6-2 or TRBV6-3; no clear D gene. The length of the CDR3 is 14 residues. CDR1 MNHEY and CDR2 SVGEGT come from the germline V gene. Trimming took off 0 bases at V and 2 bases at J, with 5 bases between the two ends. The CDR3 sequence: CASSYSRGNQPQHF. The CDR3, as DNA: TGTGCCAGCAGTTACTCGAGGGGCAATCAGCCCCAGCATTTT.

The rearrangement uses TRBV7-7 and TRBJ2-7, with TRBD1 matching over 7 bases. J was trimmed by 3 bases and V by 6 bases; bases with no gene match: 8. CDR3 length: 14 amino acids. In germline, CDR1 is SSHAT, CDR2 FNYEAQ (reference sequence). Here the CDR3 DNA reads TGTGCCAGCAGAGAGGACAGGTTGAACTACGAGCAGTACTTC. Its translation: CASREDRLNYEQYF.

The chain combines TRBV10-3 with TRBJ2-7; tentative D call: TRBD1 (5 bases). Germline V gives CDR1 ENHRY, CDR2 SYGVKD. Trimming pared 6 bases from V and 6 bases from J, leaving 15 bases between. This CDR3 comprises 13 residues. The CDR3: CAIRVDSRSEQYF. The CDR3 nucleotides read TGTGCCATCAGGGTTGACAGTCGGTCCGAGCAGTACTTC.

CDR3 sequence reads: CASSPERGSSYEQYF. CDR3 in DNA: TGTGCCAGCAGCCCCGAGCGGGGGAGCTCCTACGAGCAGTACTTC. The chain combines TRBV27 with TRBJ2-7, with 8 bases lining up with TRBD2. The V gene end was trimmed by 6 bases and the J gene end by 0 bases; junction bases not matched to a gene: 7. Germline loops: CDR1 MNHEY, CDR2 SMNVEV (reference sequence). This CDR3 contains 15 residues.